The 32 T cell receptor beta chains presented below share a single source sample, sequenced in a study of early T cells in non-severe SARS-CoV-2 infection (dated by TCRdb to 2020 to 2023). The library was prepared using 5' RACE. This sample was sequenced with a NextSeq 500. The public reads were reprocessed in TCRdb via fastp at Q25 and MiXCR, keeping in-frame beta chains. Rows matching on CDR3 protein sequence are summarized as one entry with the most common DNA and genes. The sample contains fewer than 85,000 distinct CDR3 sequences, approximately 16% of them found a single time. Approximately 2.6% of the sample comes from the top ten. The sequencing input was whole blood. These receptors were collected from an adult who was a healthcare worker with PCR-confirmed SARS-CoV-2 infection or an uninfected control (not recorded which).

The CDR3 DNA sequence: TGCGCCAGCAGTGAGAATCTTGCGCCCACAGATACGCAGTATTTT. Translating gives CASSENLAPTDTQYF. V is TRBV10-1 and J is TRBJ2-3; D not resolved. Germline lookup yields CDR1 WNHNN and CDR2 SYGVQD (reference sequence). This CDR3 comprises 15 residues. The V and J ends lost 2 bases and 2 bases respectively, with 11 bases between them.

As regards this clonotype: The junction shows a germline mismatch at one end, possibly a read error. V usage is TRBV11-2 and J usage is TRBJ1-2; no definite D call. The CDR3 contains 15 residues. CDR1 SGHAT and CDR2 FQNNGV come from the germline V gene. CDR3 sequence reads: CASSSPTGLKYGYTF. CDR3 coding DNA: TGTGCCAGTAGCTCTCCCACCGGGCTAAAATATGGCTACACCTTC.

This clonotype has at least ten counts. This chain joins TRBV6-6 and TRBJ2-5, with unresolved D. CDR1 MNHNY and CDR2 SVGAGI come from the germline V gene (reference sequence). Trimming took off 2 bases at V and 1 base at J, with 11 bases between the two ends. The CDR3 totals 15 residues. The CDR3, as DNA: TGTGCCAGCAGTTACACCCTCTGGACCCAAGAGACCCAGTACTTC. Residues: CASSYTLWTQETQYF.

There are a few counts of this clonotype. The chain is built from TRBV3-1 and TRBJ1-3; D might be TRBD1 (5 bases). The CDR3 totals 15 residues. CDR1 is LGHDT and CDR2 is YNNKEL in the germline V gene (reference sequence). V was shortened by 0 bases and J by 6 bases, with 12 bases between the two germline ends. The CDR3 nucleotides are TGTGCCAGCAGCCAAGATCTGGGGACTGAAAACACCATATATTTT. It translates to CASSQDLGTENTIYF.

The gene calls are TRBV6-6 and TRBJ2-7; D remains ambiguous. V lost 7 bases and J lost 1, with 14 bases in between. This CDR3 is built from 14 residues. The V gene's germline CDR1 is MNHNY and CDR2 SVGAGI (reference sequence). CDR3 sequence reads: CASTPEGTSYEQYF. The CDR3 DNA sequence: TGTGCCAGCACCCCCGAAGGAACGTCCTACGAGCAGTACTTC.

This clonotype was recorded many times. The CDR3 here is CASSRKTGPTSYNSPLHF. In nucleotides, the CDR3 is TGTGCCAGCAGCCGTAAGACAGGTCCTACCTCCTATAATTCACCCCTCCACTTT. The rearrangement links TRBV14 to TRBJ1-6; tentatively, D is TRBD1 (6 bases). This CDR3 is built from 18 residues. V dropped 4 bases and J dropped 0 bases, with 16 bases sitting between them. Germline CDR1 SGHDN, CDR2 FVKESK.

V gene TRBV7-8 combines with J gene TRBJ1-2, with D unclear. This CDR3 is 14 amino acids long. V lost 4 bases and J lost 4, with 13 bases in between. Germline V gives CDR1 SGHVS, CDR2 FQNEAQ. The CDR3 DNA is TGTGCCAGCAGCTCGGGCCAGCGGGGCTATGGCTACACCTTC. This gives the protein CASSSGQRGYGYTF.

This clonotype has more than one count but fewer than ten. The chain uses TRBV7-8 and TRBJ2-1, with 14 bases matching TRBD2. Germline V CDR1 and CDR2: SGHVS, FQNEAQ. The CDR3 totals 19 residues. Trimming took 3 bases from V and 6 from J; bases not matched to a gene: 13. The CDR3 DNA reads TGTGCCAGCAGCTTTCTACCGGGACTAGCGGGAGTGGGAGGCAATGAGCAGTTCTTC. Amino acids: CASSFLPGLAGVGGNEQFF.

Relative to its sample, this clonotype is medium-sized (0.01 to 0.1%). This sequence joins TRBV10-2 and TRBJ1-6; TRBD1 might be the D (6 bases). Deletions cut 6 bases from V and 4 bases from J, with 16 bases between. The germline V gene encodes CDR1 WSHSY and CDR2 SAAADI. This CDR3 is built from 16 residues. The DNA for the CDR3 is TGCGCCAGCAGCTACAGGGCGGCGGGATATAATTCACCCCTCCACTTT. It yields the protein CASSYRAAGYNSPLHF.

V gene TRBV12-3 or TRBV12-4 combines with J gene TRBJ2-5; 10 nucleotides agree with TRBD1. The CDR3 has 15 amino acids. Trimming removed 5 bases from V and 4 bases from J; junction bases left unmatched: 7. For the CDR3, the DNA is TGTGCCAGCAGTCCCCCGGGACAGGGGTTAGAGACCCAGTACTTC. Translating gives CASSPPGQGLETQYF.

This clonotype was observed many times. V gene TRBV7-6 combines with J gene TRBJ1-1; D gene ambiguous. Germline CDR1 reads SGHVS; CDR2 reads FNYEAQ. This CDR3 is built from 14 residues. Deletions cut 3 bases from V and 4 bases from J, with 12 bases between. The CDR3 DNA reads TGTGCCAGCAGCTTCCTTGGTGGTGGCACTGAAGCTTTCTTT. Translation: CASSFLGGGTEAFF.

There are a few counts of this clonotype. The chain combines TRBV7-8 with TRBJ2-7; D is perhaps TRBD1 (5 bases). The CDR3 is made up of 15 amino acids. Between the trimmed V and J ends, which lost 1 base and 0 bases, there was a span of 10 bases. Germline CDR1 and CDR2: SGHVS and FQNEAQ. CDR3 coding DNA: TGTGCCAGCAGCTTAGGAAGGGGCAGCTCCTACGAGCAGTACTTC. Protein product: CASSLGRGSSYEQYF. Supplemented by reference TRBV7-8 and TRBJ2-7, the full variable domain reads GAGVSQSPRYKVAKRGQDVALRCDPISGHVSLFWYQQALGQGPEFLTYFQNEAQLDKSGLPSDRFFAERPEGSVSTLKIQRTQQEDSAVYLCASSLGRGSSYEQYFGPGTRLTVT.

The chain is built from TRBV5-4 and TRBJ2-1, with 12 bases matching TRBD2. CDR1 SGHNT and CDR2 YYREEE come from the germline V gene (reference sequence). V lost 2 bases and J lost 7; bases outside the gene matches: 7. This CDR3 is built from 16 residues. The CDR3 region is CASSFGLAGGYNEQFF. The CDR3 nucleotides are TGTGCCAGCAGCTTCGGGCTAGCGGGAGGGTATAATGAGCAGTTCTTC.

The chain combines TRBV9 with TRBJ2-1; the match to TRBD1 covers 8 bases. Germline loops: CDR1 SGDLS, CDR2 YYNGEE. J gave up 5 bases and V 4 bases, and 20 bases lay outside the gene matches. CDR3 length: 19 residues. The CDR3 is CASSMRTGSSWGRNNEQFF. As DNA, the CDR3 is TGTGCCAGCAGCATGCGGACAGGGTCTTCCTGGGGAAGAAACAATGAGCAGTTCTTC. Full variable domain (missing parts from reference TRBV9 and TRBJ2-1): DSGVTQTPKHLITATGQRVTLRCSPRSGDLSVYWYQQSLDQGLQFLIQYYNGEERAKGNILERFSAQQFPDLHSELNLSSLELGDSALYFCASSMRTGSSWGRNNEQFFGPGTRLTVL.

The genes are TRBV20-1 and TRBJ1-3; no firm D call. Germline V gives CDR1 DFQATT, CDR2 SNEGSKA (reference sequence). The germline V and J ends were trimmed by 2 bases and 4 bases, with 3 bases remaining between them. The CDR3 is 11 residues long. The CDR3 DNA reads TGCAGTGCTAGATTCGGAAACACCATATATTTT. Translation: CSARFGNTIYF.

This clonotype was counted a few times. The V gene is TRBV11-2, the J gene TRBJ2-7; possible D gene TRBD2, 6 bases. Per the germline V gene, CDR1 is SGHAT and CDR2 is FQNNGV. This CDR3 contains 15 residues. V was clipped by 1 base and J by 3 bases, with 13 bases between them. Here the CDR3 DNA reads TGTGCCAGCAGCTTAGTGGGCGGGGAAGACTACGAGCAGTACTTC. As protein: CASSLVGGEDYEQYF.

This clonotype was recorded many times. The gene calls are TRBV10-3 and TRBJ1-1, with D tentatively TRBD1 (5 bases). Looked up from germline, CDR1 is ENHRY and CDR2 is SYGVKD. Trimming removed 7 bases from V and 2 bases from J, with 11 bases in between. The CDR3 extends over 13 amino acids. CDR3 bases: TGTGCCATCATGGAGGGGTCAAACACTGAAGCTTTCTTT. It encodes CAIMEGSNTEAFF.

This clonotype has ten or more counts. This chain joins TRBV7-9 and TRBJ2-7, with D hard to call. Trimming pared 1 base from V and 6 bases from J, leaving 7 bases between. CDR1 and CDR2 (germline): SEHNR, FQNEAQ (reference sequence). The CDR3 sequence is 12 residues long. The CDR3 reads CASSLGWGEQYF. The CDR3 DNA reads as TGTGCCAGCAGCTTAGGCTGGGGCGAGCAGTACTTC.

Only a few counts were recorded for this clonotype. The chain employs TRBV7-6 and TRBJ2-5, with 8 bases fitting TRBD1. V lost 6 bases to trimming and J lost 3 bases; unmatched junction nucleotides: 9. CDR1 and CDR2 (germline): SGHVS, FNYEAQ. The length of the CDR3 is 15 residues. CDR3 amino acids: CASSIDRGQEETQYF. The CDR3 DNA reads TGTGCCAGCAGTATAGACAGGGGTCAGGAAGAGACCCAGTACTTC.

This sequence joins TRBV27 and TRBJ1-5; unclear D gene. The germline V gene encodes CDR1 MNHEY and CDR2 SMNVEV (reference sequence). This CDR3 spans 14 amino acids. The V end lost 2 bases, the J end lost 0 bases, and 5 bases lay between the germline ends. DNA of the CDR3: TGTGCCAGCAGTTTAGGACTTAGCAATCAGCCCCAGCATTTT. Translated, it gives CASSLGLSNQPQHF.

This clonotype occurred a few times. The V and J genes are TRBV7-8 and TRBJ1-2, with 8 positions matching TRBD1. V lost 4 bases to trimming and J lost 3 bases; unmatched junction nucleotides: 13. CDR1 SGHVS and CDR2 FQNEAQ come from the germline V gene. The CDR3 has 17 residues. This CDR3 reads CASSSRPDRGRYYGYTF. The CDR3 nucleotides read TGTGCCAGCAGCTCCAGACCCGACAGGGGTCGATACTATGGCTACACCTTC.

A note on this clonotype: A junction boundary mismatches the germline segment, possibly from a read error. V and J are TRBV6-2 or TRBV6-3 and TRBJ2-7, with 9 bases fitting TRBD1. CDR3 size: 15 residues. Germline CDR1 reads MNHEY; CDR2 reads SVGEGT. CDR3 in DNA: TGTGCCAGCAGTTTACAATCCGGGACAGGGCTGCGTAAGGAGTTC. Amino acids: CASSLQSGTGLRKEF.

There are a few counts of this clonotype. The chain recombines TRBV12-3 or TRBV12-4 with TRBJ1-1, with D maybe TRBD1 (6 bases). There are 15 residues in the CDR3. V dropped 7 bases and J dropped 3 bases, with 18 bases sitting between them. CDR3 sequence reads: CASTLRGGQDTEAFF. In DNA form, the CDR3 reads TGTGCCAGCACCCTTAGGGGGGGGCAGGACACTGAAGCTTTCTTT.

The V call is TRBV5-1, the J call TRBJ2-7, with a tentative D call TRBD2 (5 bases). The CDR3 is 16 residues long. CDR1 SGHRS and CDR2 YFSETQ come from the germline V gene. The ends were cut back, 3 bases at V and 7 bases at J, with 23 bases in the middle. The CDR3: CASSSRPQLVLWEQYF. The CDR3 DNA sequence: TGCGCCAGCAGCTCGCGGCCGCAACTAGTCCTCTGGGAGCAGTACTTC.

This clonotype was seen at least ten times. The CDR3 sequence: CASSESGTGGYEQYF. The CDR3 region has the DNA TGTGCCAGCAGTGAAAGTGGGACAGGGGGCTACGAGCAGTACTTC. This chain uses TRBV6-1 with TRBJ2-7; 11 nucleotides align to TRBD1. CDR1 and CDR2 (germline): MNHNS, SASEGT. V lost 2 bases to trimming and J lost 3 bases; unmatched junction nucleotides: 3. This CDR3 spans 15 amino acids.

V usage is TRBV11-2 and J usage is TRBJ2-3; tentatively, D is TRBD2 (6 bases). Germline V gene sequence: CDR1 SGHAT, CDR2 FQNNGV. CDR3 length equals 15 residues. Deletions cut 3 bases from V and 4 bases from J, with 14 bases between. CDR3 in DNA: TGTGCCAGCAGCTTGAATCGGGAGTACGCAGATACGCAGTATTTT. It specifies CASSLNREYADTQYF. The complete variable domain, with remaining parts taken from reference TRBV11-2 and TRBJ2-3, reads EAGVAQSPRYKIIEKRQSVAFWCNPISGHATLYWYQQILGQGPKLLIQFQNNGVVDDSQLPKDRFSAERLKGVDSTLKIQPAKLEDSAVYLCASSLNREYADTQYFGPGTRLTVL.

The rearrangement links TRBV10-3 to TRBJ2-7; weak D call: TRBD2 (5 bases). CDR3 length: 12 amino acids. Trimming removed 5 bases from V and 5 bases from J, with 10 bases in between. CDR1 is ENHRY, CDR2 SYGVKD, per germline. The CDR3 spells CAISSDGNEQYF. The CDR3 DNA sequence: TGTGCCATCAGTTCAGACGGGAACGAGCAGTACTTC.

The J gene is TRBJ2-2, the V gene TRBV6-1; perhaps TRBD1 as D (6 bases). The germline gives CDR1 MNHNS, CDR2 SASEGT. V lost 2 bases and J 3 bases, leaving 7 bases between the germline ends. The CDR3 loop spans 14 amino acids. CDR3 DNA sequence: TGTGCCAGCAGTGAAAACAGGGACACCGGGGAGCTGTTTTTT. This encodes CASSENRDTGELFF.

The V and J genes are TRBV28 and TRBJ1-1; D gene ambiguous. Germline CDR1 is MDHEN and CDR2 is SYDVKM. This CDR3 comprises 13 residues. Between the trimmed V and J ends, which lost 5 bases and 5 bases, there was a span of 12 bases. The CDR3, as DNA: TGTGCCAGCAGTCCCCATCATGGGACTGAAGCTTTCTTT. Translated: CASSPHHGTEAFF.

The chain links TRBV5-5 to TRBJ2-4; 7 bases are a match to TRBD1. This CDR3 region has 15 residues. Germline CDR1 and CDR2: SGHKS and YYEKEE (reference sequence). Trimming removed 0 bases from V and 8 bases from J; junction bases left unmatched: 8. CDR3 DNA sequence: TGTGCCAGCAGCTTGGGTAGGGGGCGAGGAGACATTCAGTACTTC. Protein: CASSLGRGRGDIQYF.

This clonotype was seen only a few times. This chain's CDR3 is CASSPEAGVNLGTQYF. CDR3 bases: TGTGCCAGCAGCCCGGAAGCGGGAGTAAATTTGGGGACCCAGTACTTC. The chain combines TRBV3-2 with TRBJ2-5; the listed D gene, TRBD2, was not tested against the DNA. TRBV3-2 is designated a pseudogene. This CDR3 spans 16 amino acids.

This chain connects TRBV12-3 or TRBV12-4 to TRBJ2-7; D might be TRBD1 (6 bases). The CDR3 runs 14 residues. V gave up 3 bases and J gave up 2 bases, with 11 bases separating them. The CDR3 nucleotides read TGTGCCAGCAGTTTCGGGACACCTACCTACGAGCAGTACTTC. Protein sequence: CASSFGTPTYEQYF.